Reported below is one T cell receptor beta chain. The CDR3 spans 16 residues. Germline lookup yields CDR1 LGHNA and CDR2 YNFKEQ. V dropped 3 bases and J dropped 0; count of bases not matched to a gene: 6. Seattle cases were enrolled at active infection and followed longitudinally. In the original processing: The assay estimated nucleated cells by amplifying reference gene primers. Clones were sequenced by immunoSEQ multiplex PCR, and TCRdb holds only the in-frame ones, with some missing. Clone size and the V and J calls come from that table; the DNA yielded D and trimming. The repertoire holds approximately 230,000 clones, with 88% as singletons. This record belongs to a study of blood T cell repertoires in COVID-19. In the study overall: PBMCs, B-cell-depleted T cells, or T cells provided the cDNA or gDNA that made up the material.

The V gene is TRBV4-2, the J gene TRBJ2-3; 7 bases are a match to TRBD1. Specimen: peripheral blood. The source of this sequence is a woman between 25 and 40 years old with COVID-19, enrolled during active disease. In DNA, the CDR3 is TGTGCCAGCAGCCAGGAGACAGGGCTTAGCACAGATACGCAGTATTTT. Translating it yields CASSQETGLSTDTQYF.